This T cell receptor (beta chain) was recorded in a study of metastatic and nonmetastatic thyroid tumors. Source study methods: Building a distant-metastasis classifier for papillary thyroid cancer drew on CDR3 differences across clinicopathological groups. TCRdb re-processed the PCR reads through MiXCR. For this entry, the V and J calls and clone size follow TCRdb and not the study's own pipeline. Found here are around 20,000 clones, around 9.9% of them singletons; the top ten hold 25% to 35%. This clone was detected ten times or more. V gave up 3 bases and J gave up 2 bases, with 18 bases separating them. CDR1 and CDR2 (germline): SGDLS, YYNGEE. The CDR3 is 16 amino acids. All patients were treatment-naive before thyroid surgery.

The rearrangement uses TRBV9 and TRBJ2-7, with a tentative D call TRBD1 (6 bases). The sample consisted of blood. This sequence was found in a female donor with papillary thyroid cancer or a benign thyroid nodule (not recorded which). Some clones in this sample may be carry-over from other donors' samples. This chain's CDR3 is CASSGKSEDSPYEQYF. The CDR3 region has the DNA TGTGCCAGCAGCGGAAAGTCGGAGGACAGTCCCTACGAGCAGTACTTC.